These T cell receptor beta chains were read from a single sample in a study of blood T cells in healthy people across ages. TCRdb independently ran MiXCR on the 5' RACE reads; one entry per CDR3 protein. Here the sample spans roughly 570,000 distinct CDR3 sequences, about 26% being singletons. Sample: blood. These TCRs come from a woman in her 70s in good health. Each CDR3 is given with its conserved first and last residue. Each record gives: clone size, V gene, J gene, D gene, CDR3 DNA, CDR3 protein. A D gene is named only where the DNA matches it firmly. Only part of the rows carry a size: once, few, many, or a class if the clone is expanded.

>-|TRBV24-1|TRBJ2-2|-
TGTGCCACCAGTGACAATCGACAGCTGAACACCGGGGAGCTGTTTTTT
CATSDNRQLNTGELFF
>few|TRBV29-1|TRBJ1-4|TRBD1
TGCAGCGCCTGGGACAGGGGGCAAACTAATGAAAAACTGTTTTTT
CSAWDRGQTNEKLFF
>-|TRBV3-1|TRBJ2-1|TRBD1
TGTGCCAGCAGCCAGATGTCCACAGGGGATGAGCAGTTCTTC
CASSQMSTGDEQFF
>-|TRBV2|TRBJ1-1|-
TGTGCCAGCATTGGCGCGAACACTGAAGCTTTCTTT
CASIGANTEAFF
>-|TRBV21-1|TRBJ2-6|-
TGTGCCAGCAGCAAAGTGGAAGAGGGACAGGGTCGCCCTGGGGCCAACGTCCTGACTTTC
CASSKVEEGQGRPGANVLTF
>-|TRBV6-6|TRBJ1-5|-
TGTGCCAGCAGTTACTCGAGTCACCTAAATCAGCCCCAGCATTTT
CASSYSSHLNQPQHF
>-|TRBV7-9|TRBJ1-2|TRBD1
TGTGCCAGCAGCTCGGATCCGGGACAGGGAAACGGCTACACCTTC
CASSSDPGQGNGYTF
>few|TRBV9|TRBJ1-4|TRBD1
TGTGCCAGCAGCGTGGGACAGGGAGAGGAAAAACTGTTTTTT
CASSVGQGEEKLFF
>-|TRBV11-2|TRBJ1-2|-
TGTGCCATCTTCGACATTAACTATGGCTACACCTTC
CAIFDINYGYTF
>few|TRBV20-1|TRBJ1-3|-
TGCAGTGCTAGATTACGGGGCCATCCTTCCGGAAACACCATATATTTT
CSARLRGHPSGNTIYF
>-|TRBV7-2|TRBJ2-1|-
TGTGCCAGCAGCCTAAGCTCCGTCCCCGTTAGGAATGAGCAGTTCTTC
CASSLSSVPVRNEQFF
>few|TRBV6-2/TRBV6-3|TRBJ2-5|-
TGTGCCAGCAAACAGGGAGTGGTGGGACAAGAGACCCAGTACTTC
CASKQGVVGQETQYF
>few|TRBV28|TRBJ2-3|-
TGTGCCAGCAGCCGCTCGGATACGCAGTATTTT
CASSRSDTQYF
>-|TRBV20-1|TRBJ1-4|TRBD1
TGCAGTGCTAGATCCAGGACAGGCCGGAATGAAAAACTGTTTTTT
CSARSRTGRNEKLFF
>-|TRBV10-3|TRBJ2-2|-
TGTGCCATCAGTGAGTCGGGTCCCGGGGAGCTGTTTTTT
CAISESGPGELFF
>few|TRBV20-1|TRBJ2-7|-
TGCAGTGCTAGTGCTCAGCCTTACGAGCAGTACTTC
CSASAQPYEQYF
>-|TRBV4-3|TRBJ2-3|-
TGCGCCAGCAGCCCTGATCGAGGGGGGCCAGATACGCAGTATTTT
CASSPDRGGPDTQYF
>-|TRBV11-1|TRBJ1-2|-
TGTGCCAGCAGCCCCGAGGGCGCGGACTATGGCTACACCTTC
CASSPEGADYGYTF
>-|TRBV5-1|TRBJ1-2|TRBD1
TGCGCCAGCAGCCCGGGGACAGGGTGGAACTATGGCTACACCTTC
CASSPGTGWNYGYTF
>-|TRBV9|TRBJ1-2|TRBD1
TGTGCCAGCAGCGTAGAGGGGGACAGGGCAAGTGGCTACACCTTC
CASSVEGDRASGYTF
>few|TRBV5-1|TRBJ1-2|-
TGCGCCAGCAGCCCCGGACCGGTAGAACTCTATGGCTACACCTTC
CASSPGPVELYGYTF
>few|TRBV20-1|TRBJ2-5|-
TGCAGTGCTAGAGATCCCTATTCCGGGACCCAGTACTTC
CSARDPYSGTQYF
>-|TRBV5-1|TRBJ2-1|TRBD1
TGCGCCAGCAGCTTTACAGGGGAATCCTACAATGAGCAGTTCTTC
CASSFTGESYNEQFF
>few|TRBV5-1|TRBJ2-1|TRBD2
TGCGCCAGCAGCGCATGGACTAGCGGGGGGGCAGGCAATGAGCAGTTCTTC
CASSAWTSGGAGNEQFF
>-|TRBV2|TRBJ1-5|-
TGTGCCAGCCGGGCCCGGGGGCCCCAGCATTTT
CASRARGPQHF
>few|TRBV20-1|TRBJ2-7|TRBD2
TGCAGTGCTCCTCTGCGAGCGGGGGGGCCGAGGGAGCAGTACTTC
CSAPLRAGGPREQYF
>-|TRBV19|TRBJ2-7|TRBD1
TGTGCCACCCGACAGGGTCCCTACTACGAGCAGTACTTC
CATRQGPYYEQYF
>many|TRBV12-3/TRBV12-4|TRBJ2-3|-
TGTGCCAGCAGTTTTTACGGGGCTAGCTCAGATACGCAGTATTTT
CASSFYGASSDTQYF
>few|TRBV20-1|TRBJ2-5|-
TGCAGTGCTCCCGGCCCCGGAGAGACCCAGTACTTC
CSAPGPGETQYF
>few|TRBV7-6|TRBJ2-7|-
TGTGCCAGCAGCGCGATGAGCTCCTACGAGCAGTACTTC
CASSAMSSYEQYF
>-|TRBV19|TRBJ2-1|TRBD2
TGTGCCAGTAGTATCCTAGCGGGGGGGTCGAATGAGCAGTTCTTC
CASSILAGGSNEQFF
>-|TRBV4-3|TRBJ2-7|-
TGCGCCAGCAGCCAAGACAGGGGGGAGTACGAGCAGTACTTC
CASSQDRGEYEQYF
>-|TRBV7-2|TRBJ2-1|-
TGTGCCAGCAGCTTTCTGGCCAATGAGCAGTTCTTC
CASSFLANEQFF
>many|TRBV20-1|TRBJ1-2|-
TGCAGTGCTAGTCAACCCGTCTATGGCTACACCTTC
CSASQPVYGYTF
>-|TRBV29-1|TRBJ2-5|-
TGCGGCGTTGCCAGGGCACAAGAGACCCAGTACTTC
CGVARAQETQYF
>-|TRBV2|TRBJ2-2|TRBD1
TGTGCCAGCAGTGGAGGGGGCACGAACACCGGGGAGCTGTTTTTT
CASSGGGTNTGELFF
>few|TRBV5-1|TRBJ2-7|-
TGCGCCAGCAGGAGGGAGGACTCCTACGAGCAGTACTTC
CASRREDSYEQYF
>few|TRBV12-3/TRBV12-4|TRBJ2-1|TRBD2
TGTGCCAGCAGTTCCCCGGGGGGTTCCTACAATGAGCAGTTCTTC
CASSSPGGSYNEQFF
>-|TRBV6-6|TRBJ2-7|TRBD1
TGTGCCAGCAGTCTCCCCCGGGACAGGGACTCCTACGAGCAGTACTTC
CASSLPRDRDSYEQYF
>few|TRBV18|TRBJ2-3|-
TGTGCCAGCTCTCCTGACAGGCATGATACGCAGTATTTT
CASSPDRHDTQYF
>few|TRBV6-2/TRBV6-3|TRBJ2-7|-
TGTGCCAGCAGTTACTCGTCAGACAGGATATACTACGAGCAGTACTTC
CASSYSSDRIYYEQYF
>few|TRBV18|TRBJ2-2|-
TGTGCCAGCTCACCGCCGTTACACACCGGGGAGCTGTTTTTT
CASSPPLHTGELFF
>-|TRBV20-1|TRBJ1-2|-
TGCAGTGCTAACAACAGGGCTAACTATGGCTACACCTTC
CSANNRANYGYTF
>few|TRBV7-8|TRBJ2-1|TRBD2
TGTGCCAGCAGCTTAAGTCGTGCGGGGGTGAGCTCCTACAATGAGCAGTTCTTC
CASSLSRAGVSSYNEQFF
>few|TRBV6-5|TRBJ2-1|TRBD2
TGTGCCAGCAGTTCCTTTTCAGCGGGGCGGCAGTTCTTC
CASSSFSAGRQFF
>few|TRBV12-3/TRBV12-4|TRBJ1-1|-
-
CASSSSTQNTEAFF
>few|TRBV9|TRBJ2-5|TRBD2
TGTGCCAGCAGCGACCGACTAGCGGGTGAAGAGACCCAGTACTTC
CASSDRLAGEETQYF
>few|TRBV12-5|TRBJ1-2|-
TGTGCTAGTGGTTCGCCTTGGGGTGTTGGCTACACCTTC
CASGSPWGVGYTF
>-|TRBV12-3/TRBV12-4|TRBJ1-6|TRBD1
TGTGCCAGCAGGTACCGGGACAGGGCAAATTCACCCCTCCACTTT
CASRYRDRANSPLHF
>few|TRBV4-1|TRBJ1-4|-
TGCGCCAGCAGCCAAGTCCCCGGGGGCAACGGAAAACTGTTTTTT
CASSQVPGGNGKLFF
>-|TRBV13|TRBJ1-2|-
TGTGCCAGCAGCTTAGGCGGCCTCCTGAGGTATGGCTACACCTTC
CASSLGGLLRYGYTF
>-|TRBV4-2|TRBJ2-5|TRBD2
TGTGCCAGCAGCCAAGGCGGGACTAGCGGGACCCAAGAGACCCAGTACTTC
CASSQGGTSGTQETQYF
>few|TRBV7-2|TRBJ2-5|-
TGTGCCAGCAGCCTCCTGTCCTCCCGATCGGGTTCCCAGTACTTC
CASSLLSSRSGSQYF
>-|TRBV2|TRBJ1-3|-
TGTGCCAGCAAGGAGCAGGGACCAGGAAACACCATATATTTT
CASKEQGPGNTIYF
>-|TRBV11-2|TRBJ1-2|TRBD1
TGTGCCAGCAGCCCGGACAGGGGGCTAACTAACTATGGCTACACCTTC
CASSPDRGLTNYGYTF
>few|TRBV9|TRBJ2-7|-
TGTGCCAGCAGCGTAGCGGCCAGAGGGGAGCAGTACTTC
CASSVAARGEQYF